The T cell receptor beta chain described here comes from a study of OX40 agonist ivuxolimab in advanced cancers. Across the study: Patients were over 65% male with ages roughly 23 to 79, mean about 60.

Collection of blood occurred at baseline, at cycle 4 day 1, and at cycle 7 day 1. Study results and caveats: Expanded peripheral T cells had an undetermined antigen specificity. In general, CD8+ T cells held more expanded clones than CD4+ did, on average.

Using immunoSEQ multiplex PCR, the repertoire was profiled, and TCRdb retains in-frame clones only, with some absent. The data contain 50,000 to 75,000 clones, approximately 88% of them singletons. The CDR3 has 13 amino acids. Per the germline V gene, CDR1 is MDHEN and CDR2 is SYDVKM. V lost 7 bases and J lost 1, with 7 bases in between. Worth noting for this clone: What it binds is not known.

The specimen was CD4+ or CD8+ T cells sorted from blood, collected in a trial of the OX40 agonist ivuxolimab. The rearrangement joins TRBV28 to TRBJ2-2; D perhaps matches TRBD2 (5 bases). The clonotype comes from an adult with an advanced solid tumor such as melanoma, head and neck, liver or kidney cancer. As DNA, the CDR3 is TGTGCCAGCATAGCGTGGAACACCGGGGAGCTGTTTTTT. This sequence encodes CASIAWNTGELFF.